Each of the 19 T cell receptor beta chains below was sequenced from the same sample in a study of blood T cell repertoires in COVID-19 (TCRdb year 2020). Preparation of the library involved the immunoSEQ multiplex PCR assay. TCRdb re-hosts the immuneACCESS table, in-frame sequences only. Its copies lack some clones; in the studies checked, an unresolved V gene accounts for under half of them, and the cause for the rest is not known. The sample profile shows 250,000 to 300,000 clones; approximately 85% of them were found once. The ten largest clones represent about 11% of the sample. Sequenced sample: peripheral blood. Source of these receptors: a woman in her 70s with acute or convalescent COVID-19.

The chain uses TRBV4-1 and TRBJ1-1; 10 bases align to TRBD1. The germline V gene has CDR1 MGHRA and CDR2 YSYEKL. CDR3 length: 15 amino acids. V dropped 4 bases and J dropped 6; count of bases not matched to a gene: 8. DNA for the CDR3: TGCGCCAGCAGCCCCTATATGGACAGGGGGGCTGAAGCTTTCTTT. Protein: CASSPYMDRGAEAFF.

The genes are TRBV6-1 and TRBJ1-6; 7 positions agree with TRBD1. After removal of 1 base from V and 10 bases from J, the junction contained 7 bases not matched to a gene. The germline V gene encodes CDR1 MNHNS and CDR2 SASEGT. CDR3 length: 15 amino acids. The CDR3 coding sequence is TGTGCCAGCAGTGAAGTCTGGGCAGGGGGGTCACCCCTCCACTTT. Encoded protein: CASSEVWAGGSPLHF.

This clone was seen a few times. The chain is built from TRBV5-1 and TRBJ1-4; TRBD1 matches at 9 bases. Unmatched junction bases numbered 7, after V lost 3 bases and J lost 4 bases. This CDR3 comprises 16 residues. The germline V gene has CDR1 SGHRS and CDR2 YFSETQ. CDR3 region: CASSSTPGQGNEKLFF. CDR3 DNA sequence: TGCGCCAGCAGCTCGACTCCGGGACAGGGTAATGAAAAACTGTTTTTT.

The chain carries TRBV19 and TRBJ1-2, with 7 nucleotides matching TRBD1. CDR1 LNHDA and CDR2 SQIVND come from the germline V gene (reference sequence). J lost 4 bases, V lost 2 bases, and 4 bases had no gene match. This CDR3 spans 14 amino acids. DNA of the CDR3: TGTGCCAGTAGTATACGACAGGGTGGCTATGGCTACACCTTC. Its protein is CASSIRQGGYGYTF.

V and J are TRBV5-4 and TRBJ2-4, with TRBD2 identical over 7 bases. In germline, CDR1 is SGHNT, CDR2 YYREEE (reference sequence). The CDR3 length is 13 residues. J gave up 5 bases and V 4 bases, and 3 bases lay outside the gene matches. The CDR3 nucleotides read TGTGCCAGCAGCCGGGAGGTCGAAAACATTCAGTACTTC. Encoded protein: CASSREVENIQYF.

The rearrangement links TRBV5-1 to TRBJ2-7, with a possible D match to TRBD2 (5 bases). Germline V lookup: CDR1 SGHRS, CDR2 YFSETQ. The V end lost 0 bases, the J end lost 2 bases, and 12 bases lay between the germline ends. CDR3 length: 15 residues. CDR3 loop: CASSLDRGSTYEQYF. The CDR3 DNA reads TGCGCCAGCAGCTTGGATCGGGGTTCCACCTACGAGCAGTACTTC.

The chain recombines TRBV7-2 with TRBJ2-7; 7 positions match TRBD2. CDR3 length equals 14 residues. V shed 7 bases and J 3 bases; nucleotides not matched to a gene: 9. The germline V gene has CDR1 SGHTA and CDR2 FQGNSA. CDR3 in DNA: TGTGCCAGCACCCCGGGGGGACGATTCTACGAGCAGTACTTC. Translating it yields CASTPGGRFYEQYF.

This clone was seen a single time. V and J are TRBV5-1 and TRBJ2-2, with D perhaps TRBD1 (5 bases). Looked up from germline, CDR1 is SGHRS and CDR2 is YFSETQ. This CDR3 has 16 amino acids. V gave up 3 bases and J gave up 6 bases, with 18 bases separating them. CDR3 sequence: CASSYRTAESSGELFF. The CDR3 DNA reads TGCGCCAGCAGCTACAGGACCGCCGAGTCGTCCGGGGAGCTGTTTTTT.

This clone turned up a few times. J is TRBJ2-2 and V is TRBV2, with 7 bases lining up with TRBD1. Germline V gene lookup returns CDR1 SNHLY and CDR2 FYNNEI. The CDR3 has 12 residues. V lost 10 bases to trimming and J lost 7 bases; unmatched junction nucleotides: 6. CDR3 nucleotides: TGTGCCATAACGACAGGGATCGGGGAGCTGTTTTTT. Its translation is CAITTGIGELFF.

V and J are TRBV5-1 and TRBJ2-3, with 8 bases fitting TRBD2. The J segment lost 6 bases and the V segment lost 0 bases, leaving 9 bases of the junction unmatched. This CDR3 has 16 residues. Looked up from germline, CDR1 is SGHRS and CDR2 is YFSETQ. CDR3 nucleotide sequence: TGCGCCAGCAGCTTGGTACAGGGACGGGAGGGGGATACGCAGTATTTT. This encodes CASSLVQGREGDTQYF.

This chain links TRBV5-6 with TRBJ2-5, with 13 bases fitting TRBD2. V trimming: 0 bases; J trimming: 0 bases; junction bases outside the gene matches: 5. Germline V gene lookup returns CDR1 SGHDT and CDR2 YYEEEE. CDR3 size: 18 residues. The CDR3 loop reads CASSLEVGLAGNQETQYF. As DNA, the CDR3 is TGTGCCAGCAGCTTGGAGGTGGGACTAGCGGGAAACCAAGAGACCCAGTACTTC.

The rearrangement links TRBV28 to TRBJ2-3, with 9 bases lining up with TRBD2. The V gene's germline CDR1 is MDHEN and CDR2 SYDVKM. This CDR3 is 15 amino acids long. With 5 bases clipped from V and 4 bases from J, the junction kept 7 bases outside the gene matches. In DNA, the CDR3 is TGTGCCAGCAGTCGGGGCGGCGGGGGGGCAGATACGCAGTATTTT. Translating gives CASSRGGGGADTQYF.

There are a few counts of this clone. As DNA, the CDR3 is TGCGCCAGCAGCTTGCGCGGAGGCCGGGGTCAGCCCCAGCATTTT. Its protein product is CASSLRGGRGQPQHF. The chain carries TRBV5-1 and TRBJ1-5; D not certain. The CDR3 extends over 15 amino acids. The germline gives CDR1 SGHRS, CDR2 YFSETQ. The V end lost 1 base, the J end lost 6 bases, and 14 bases lay between the germline ends. Using reference TRBV5-1 and TRBJ1-5 for the parts outside the CDR3, the full variable domain is KAGVTQTPRYLIKTRGQQVTLSCSPISGHRSVSWYQQTPGQGLQFLFEYFSETQRNKGNFPGRFSGRQFSNSRSEMNVSTLELGDSALYLCASSLRGGRGQPQHFGDGTRLSIL.

The V gene is TRBV3-1 (or the pseudogene TRBV3-2), the J gene TRBJ2-2, with D tentatively TRBD2 (7 bases). Germline V gives CDR1 LGHDT, CDR2 YNNKEL (reference sequence). Between the trimmed V and J ends, which lost 11 bases and 8 bases, there was a span of 18 bases. The length of the CDR3 is 13 residues. The CDR3 sequence is CAARGARGGELFF. For the CDR3, the DNA is TGTGCCGCCCGGGGGGCTCGAGGAGGGGAGCTGTTTTTT.

As for this clone: One junction end does not reproduce the germline sequence, and a read error may be involved. The J gene is TRBJ2-7, the V gene TRBV9; D is possibly TRBD2 (6 bases). Germline V gives CDR1 SGDLS, CDR2 YYNGEE. The CDR3 has 10 amino acids. The CDR3 reads CAIGDSKRSF. DNA of the CDR3: TGTGCCATTGGGGACTCCAAGCGTAGCTTC.

V and J are TRBV5-6 and TRBJ1-3; D call uncertain. The CDR3 sequence is 12 residues long. The V end lost 5 bases, the J end lost 11 bases, and 14 bases lay between the germline ends. The germline CDR1 and CDR2 sequences are SGHDT and YYEEEE. CDR3 coding DNA: TGTGCCAGCAGTTCCGCCGGGATAGCCATATATTTT. Its translation: CASSSAGIAIYF.

The chain carries TRBV7-9 and TRBJ1-1; D not certain. CDR3 length: 11 amino acids. V lost 3 bases and J lost 6, with 5 bases in between. Germline V CDR1 and CDR2: SEHNR, FQNEAQ (reference sequence). DNA of the CDR3: TGTGCCAGCAGCTTTGGCCCTGAAGCTTTCTTT. It yields the protein CASSFGPEAFF.

The chain recombines TRBV5-4 with TRBJ1-1; no reliable D call. This CDR3 is 15 amino acids long. Germline assignment: CDR1 SGHNT and CDR2 YYREEE (reference sequence). Between the trimmed V and J ends, which lost 4 bases and 4 bases, there was a span of 17 bases. The DNA of the CDR3 is TGTGCCAGCAGCCAGGAAGCCTCGGGAGGCACTGAAGCTTTCTTT. This sequence encodes CASSQEASGGTEAFF.

The V call is TRBV5-1, the J call TRBJ2-5, with 9 bases aligning to TRBD2. CDR1 SGHRS and CDR2 YFSETQ come from the germline V gene. V lost 4 bases and J lost 5; bases outside the gene matches: 12. This CDR3 is 16 amino acids long. CDR3 loop: CASSPPGLAIIETQYF. As DNA, the CDR3 is TGCGCCAGCAGCCCTCCGGGACTAGCCATTATTGAGACCCAGTACTTC.